This T cell receptor beta chain comes out of a study of blood T cell repertoires in COVID-19 (TCRdb year 2020). As for the study more broadly: Samples covering the acute and convalescent phases of COVID-19 were provided by collaborators in the United States, Italy and Spain. The material from the prospective study consisted of cDNA or gDNA derived from T cells, B-cell-depleted T cells, or PBMCs. The dataset comprised deeply sampled blood TCRbeta repertoires from subjects exposed to, actively infected with, or recovered from COVID-19. The repertoires were released in a freely available public database intended as a resource for research on the immune response to SARS-CoV-2. Samples came from the ongoing ImmuneRACE study (first 160 participants) plus 1,254 subjects from 6 global collaborators. Nearly every sample came with metadata listing a de-identified subject ID, COVID-19 status, age in years and sex. Where HLA class I and class II types were available, the types were taken from metadata supplied by the sample provider, not from assay-based typing. Summary of the overall study and its limitations: The quantity of clinical and demographic metadata differed by source and by participant and was supplied without curation.

The collaborating institutions used their own protocols to collect whole blood in K2EDTA tubes. For TCRbeta analysis, collaborator samples were shipped as frozen whole blood, as isolated PBMCs, or as DNA extracted from either sample type. About this clone itself: No antigen is known for it. No base quality information exists; no much larger clone differs at one position.

The immunoSEQ Assay, a bias-controlled multiplex PCR, was used to amplify TCRbeta CDR3 regions from genomic DNA. Turning to the authors' computational methods: The number of nucleated cells in each sample was estimated from the amplification of reference gene primers within the assay. To quantify the absolute abundance of each unique TCRbeta CDR3 rearrangement, sequence reads were collapsed and filtered. For each sample, productive Simpson clonality was calculated by taking the square root of Simpson's diversity index across productive rearrangements. TCRdb provides this immuneACCESS table in a form limited to in-frame rearrangements. Some clones are lacking; in checked studies, under half of them reflect an unresolved V gene, and why the rest are absent is not known. V and J calls and clone size are those listed in that table; D and trimming were worked out from the DNA. The sample table records roughly 40,000 clones; 85% to 95% of these occur just once. The ten largest account for under 6% of the sample.

The CDR3 contains 15 residues, cysteine and phenylalanine counted. Solely the CDR3 DNA is kept, with 45 bases framed from the first base. In the germline V gene (reference sequence), CDR1 corresponds to MNHEY and CDR2 to SMNVEV. Trimming removed 3 bases from V and 4 bases from J; the gene matches leave 3 bases unexplained. Source material: peripheral blood. The chain is encoded by TRBV27 joined to TRBJ2-7; 13 central nucleotides agree with TRBD2. This receptor was taken from a human donor in a cohort sampled during active COVID-19. The CDR3 protein is CASSFWTSGSYEQYF. The DNA is TGTGCCAGCAGTTTTTGGACTAGCGGGAGTTACGAGCAGTACTTC.